A selection of T cell receptor beta chains follows, all from one sample in a study of control samples from healthy donors and cancer patients. Data came from immunoSEQ multiplex PCR; TCRdb stores just in-frame clones and leaves some out. Among 110,000 to 150,000 clones listed, approximately 88% were seen once. Sequencing was done on a sample of blood. The receptors originated from a man younger than 45 in good health. Each CDR3 is given with its conserved first and last residue. Each record gives: J gene, V gene, clone size, D gene, CDR3 protein, CDR3 DNA. D genes are given only for firm matches. A clone size is listed for some rows: how often the clone was seen (once, few, many), or a class if it is expanded.

j_gene: TRBJ2-2; v_gene: TRBV27; abundance: -; d_gene: -; CDR3aa: CASSVPGVQGPDTGELFF; CDR3nt: TGTGCCAGCAGTGTCCCCGGGGTACAGGGCCCGGACACCGGGGAGCTGTTTTTT
j_gene: TRBJ2-3; v_gene: TRBV4-2; abundance: -; d_gene: -; CDR3aa: CASSQRKGDTQYF; CDR3nt: TGTGCCAGCAGCCAACGCAAGGGCGATACGCAGTATTTT
j_gene: TRBJ2-5; v_gene: TRBV12-5; abundance: -; d_gene: TRBD2; CDR3aa: CASGGTSGRALSETQYF; CDR3nt: TGTGCTAGTGGAGGGACTAGCGGGAGGGCCTTATCCGAGACCCAGTACTTC
j_gene: TRBJ1-1; v_gene: TRBV23-1; abundance: -; d_gene: -; CDR3aa: CASSHFRGRDTEAFF; CDR3nt: TGCGCCAGCAGTCATTTTCGGGGGAGGGACACTGAAGCTTTCTTT
j_gene: TRBJ2-3; v_gene: TRBV5-1; abundance: -; d_gene: -; CDR3aa: CASSLVGPRTDTQYF; CDR3nt: TGCGCCAGCAGCTTGGTTGGGCCCCGCACAGATACGCAGTATTTT
j_gene: TRBJ1-1; v_gene: TRBV29-1; abundance: -; d_gene: -; CDR3aa: CSVSQGLRDTEAFF; CDR3nt: TGCAGCGTCAGTCAGGGATTAAGGGACACTGAAGCTTTCTTT
j_gene: TRBJ1-5; v_gene: TRBV5-5; abundance: -; d_gene: -; CDR3aa: CASSPDGYYQHF; CDR3nt: TGTGCCAGCAGCCCGGACGGATATTACCAGCATTTT
j_gene: TRBJ1-5; v_gene: TRBV7-8; abundance: -; d_gene: -; CDR3aa: CASSLAMDPGSNQPQHF; CDR3nt: TGTGCCAGCAGCTTAGCGATGGACCCGGGGAGCAATCAGCCCCAGCATTTT
j_gene: TRBJ1-5; v_gene: TRBV27; abundance: -; d_gene: TRBD1; CDR3aa: CASSLWSGTGGYQPQHF; CDR3nt: TGTGCCAGCAGTTTATGGTCCGGGACAGGGGGCTATCAGCCCCAGCATTTT
j_gene: TRBJ2-7; v_gene: TRBV24-1; abundance: -; d_gene: -; CDR3aa: CATSPNGWVEQYF; CDR3nt: TGTGCCACCAGTCCCAATGGCTGGGTAGAGCAGTACTTC
j_gene: TRBJ1-2; v_gene: TRBV24-1; abundance: -; d_gene: TRBD1; CDR3aa: CATGQGAGYGYTF; CDR3nt: TGTGCCACCGGACAGGGGGCGGGCTATGGCTACACCTTC
j_gene: TRBJ1-2; v_gene: TRBV3-1/TRBV3-2; abundance: -; d_gene: -; CDR3aa: CASSLGHGYTF; CDR3nt: TGTGCCAGCAGCCTGGGACATGGCTACACCTTC
j_gene: TRBJ2-5; v_gene: TRBV14; abundance: -; d_gene: TRBD2; CDR3aa: CASSQGAGAFSETQYF; CDR3nt: TGTGCCAGCAGCCAAGGGGCGGGAGCTTTTTCAGAGACCCAGTACTTC
j_gene: TRBJ1-3; v_gene: TRBV18; abundance: -; d_gene: TRBD1; CDR3aa: CASSPGTGGSGNTIYF; CDR3nt: TGTGCCAGCTCACCAGGGACAGGGGGATCTGGAAACACCATATATTTT
j_gene: TRBJ1-2; v_gene: TRBV29-1; abundance: -; d_gene: TRBD1; CDR3aa: CSVEQGAVSGYTF; CDR3nt: TGCAGCGTTGAACAGGGGGCTGTATCAGGCTACACCTTC
j_gene: TRBJ1-2; v_gene: TRBV13; abundance: -; d_gene: TRBD1; CDR3aa: CASSLSSTQGGPNYGYTF; CDR3nt: TGTGCCAGCAGCTTAAGCTCGACCCAAGGGGGCCCGAACTATGGCTACACCTTC
j_gene: TRBJ1-4; v_gene: TRBV11-2; abundance: -; d_gene: -; CDR3aa: CASSPGARGGNEKLFF; CDR3nt: TGTGCCAGCAGCCCTGGAGCCAGGGGTGGGAATGAAAAACTGTTTTTT
j_gene: TRBJ2-5; v_gene: TRBV29-1; abundance: -; d_gene: -; CDR3aa: CSVIYVGTNQETQYF; CDR3nt: TGCAGCGTTATCTATGTGGGTACTAACCAAGAGACCCAGTACTTC
j_gene: TRBJ2-2; v_gene: TRBV6-5; abundance: -; d_gene: -; CDR3aa: CASRAGNTGELFF; CDR3nt: TGTGCCAGCAGGGCAGGAAACACCGGGGAGCTGTTTTTT
j_gene: TRBJ2-3; v_gene: TRBV7-2; abundance: -; d_gene: TRBD2; CDR3aa: CASSRTSSADTQYF; CDR3nt: TGTGCCAGCAGTAGGACTAGCTCTGCAGATACGCAGTATTTT
j_gene: TRBJ2-7; v_gene: TRBV19; abundance: -; d_gene: -; CDR3aa: CASSDPGGASVRQYF; CDR3nt: TGTGCCAGTAGTGACCCCGGAGGGGCATCAGTACGGCAGTACTTC
j_gene: TRBJ2-7; v_gene: TRBV28; abundance: -; d_gene: TRBD1; CDR3aa: CASSLLRQGAYEQYF; CDR3nt: TGTGCCAGCAGTTTACTTCGACAGGGGGCGTACGAGCAGTACTTC
j_gene: TRBJ1-3; v_gene: TRBV5-4; abundance: -; d_gene: -; CDR3aa: CASSQRTGGGNTIYF; CDR3nt: TGTGCCAGCAGCCAGAGGACCGGGGGCGGAAACACCATATATTTT
j_gene: TRBJ1-4; v_gene: TRBV24-1; abundance: -; d_gene: -; CDR3aa: CATSDTQQGGEKLFF; CDR3nt: TGTGCCACCAGTGATACGCAACAGGGTGGTGAAAAACTGTTTTTT
j_gene: TRBJ2-6; v_gene: TRBV5-4; abundance: -; d_gene: -; CDR3aa: CASSFGTFSSGANVLTF; CDR3nt: TGTGCCAGCAGCTTCGGGACTTTCTCCTCTGGGGCCAACGTCCTGACTTTC
j_gene: TRBJ2-4; v_gene: TRBV19; abundance: -; d_gene: TRBD1; CDR3aa: CASSIVSTHRGPVDIQYF; CDR3nt: TGTGCCAGTAGTATAGTCTCCACCCACAGGGGCCCGGTGGACATTCAGTACTTC
j_gene: TRBJ2-7; v_gene: TRBV4-3; abundance: once; d_gene: -; CDR3aa: CASSQDSQTEQYF; CDR3nt: TGCGCCAGCAGCCAAGATTCACAAACCGAGCAGTACTTC
j_gene: TRBJ2-7; v_gene: TRBV6-5; abundance: once; d_gene: TRBD1; CDR3aa: CASSYRGTYEQYF; CDR3nt: TGTGCCAGCTCCTACAGGGGAACCTACGAGCAGTACTTC
j_gene: TRBJ1-6; v_gene: TRBV5-8; abundance: -; d_gene: -; CDR3aa: CASSFPLGANSPLHF; CDR3nt: TGTGCCAGCAGCTTCCCTTTAGGGGCCAATTCACCCCTCCACTTT
j_gene: TRBJ1-2; v_gene: TRBV27; abundance: -; d_gene: -; CDR3aa: CASSLGGWGYGYTF; CDR3nt: TGTGCCAGCAGTTTGGGGGGATGGGGCTATGGCTACACCTTC
j_gene: TRBJ1-1; v_gene: TRBV7-9; abundance: -; d_gene: -; CDR3aa: CASSLLGGGTEAFF; CDR3nt: TGTGCCAGCAGCTTGCTCGGGGGTGGCACTGAAGCTTTCTTT
j_gene: TRBJ1-4; v_gene: TRBV4-3; abundance: -; d_gene: -; CDR3aa: CASSQEGYTPTNEKLFF; CDR3nt: TGCGCCAGCAGCCAAGAGGGCTACACGCCAACTAATGAAAAACTGTTTTTT
j_gene: TRBJ1-4; v_gene: TRBV7-8; abundance: -; d_gene: TRBD1; CDR3aa: CASSRGTGREKLFF; CDR3nt: TGTGCCAGCAGCCGAGGGACAGGGCGGGAAAAACTGTTTTTT
j_gene: TRBJ2-5; v_gene: TRBV6-5; abundance: once; d_gene: -; CDR3aa: CASSYPRGGPGETQYF; CDR3nt: TGTGCCAGCAGTTACCCTAGGGGGGGCCCTGGCGAGACCCAGTACTTC